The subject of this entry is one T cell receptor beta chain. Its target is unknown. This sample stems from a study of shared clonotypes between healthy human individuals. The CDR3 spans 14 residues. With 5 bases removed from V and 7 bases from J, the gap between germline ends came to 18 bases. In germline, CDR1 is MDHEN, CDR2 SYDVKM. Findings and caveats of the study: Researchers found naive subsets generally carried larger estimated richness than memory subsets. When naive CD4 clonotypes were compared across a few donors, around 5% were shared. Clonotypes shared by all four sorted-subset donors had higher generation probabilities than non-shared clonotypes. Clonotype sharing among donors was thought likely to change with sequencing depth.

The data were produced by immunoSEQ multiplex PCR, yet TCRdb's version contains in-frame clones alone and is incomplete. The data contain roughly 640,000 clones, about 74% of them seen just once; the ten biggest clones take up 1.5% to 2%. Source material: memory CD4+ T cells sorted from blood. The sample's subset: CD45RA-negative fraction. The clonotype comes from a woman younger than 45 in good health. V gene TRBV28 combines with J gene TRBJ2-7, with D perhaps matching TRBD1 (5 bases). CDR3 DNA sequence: TGTGCCAGCAGTGTGACAAGGGGTATGAGAGAGCAGTACTTC. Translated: CASSVTRGMREQYF.